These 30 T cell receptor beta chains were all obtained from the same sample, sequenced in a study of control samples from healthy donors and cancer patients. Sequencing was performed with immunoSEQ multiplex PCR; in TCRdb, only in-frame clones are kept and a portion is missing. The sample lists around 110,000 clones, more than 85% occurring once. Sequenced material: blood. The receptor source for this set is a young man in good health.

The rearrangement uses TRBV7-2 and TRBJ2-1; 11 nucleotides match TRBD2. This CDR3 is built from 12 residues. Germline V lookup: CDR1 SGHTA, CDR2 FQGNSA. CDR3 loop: CACMGTSGEQFF. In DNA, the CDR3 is TGTGCGTGCATGGGGACTAGCGGTGAGCAGTTCTTC.

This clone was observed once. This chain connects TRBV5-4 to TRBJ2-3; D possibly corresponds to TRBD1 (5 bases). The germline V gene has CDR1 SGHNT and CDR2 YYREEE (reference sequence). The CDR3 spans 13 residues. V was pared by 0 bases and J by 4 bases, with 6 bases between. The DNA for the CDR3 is TGTGCCAGCAGCTTGGAACAGGCAGATACGCAGTATTTT. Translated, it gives CASSLEQADTQYF.

This CDR3 reads CASSLLGQGSPNTEAFF. CDR3 coding DNA: TGTGCCAGCAGCCTGTTGGGACAGGGGTCCCCGAACACTGAAGCTTTCTTT. The V call is TRBV5-6, the J call TRBJ1-1; 10 positions match TRBD1. Germline CDR1 reads SGHDT; CDR2 reads YYEEEE. CDR3 length: 17 amino acids. The V and J ends lost 4 bases and 1 base, in that order; junction bases with no gene match: 10. The variable domain in full, completed from reference TRBV5-6 and TRBJ1-1, reads DAGVTQSPTHLIKTRGQQVTLRCSPKSGHDTVSWYQQALGQGPQFIFQYYEEEERQRGNFPDRFSGHQFPNYSSELNVNALLLGDSALYLCASSLLGQGSPNTEAFFGQGTRLTVV.

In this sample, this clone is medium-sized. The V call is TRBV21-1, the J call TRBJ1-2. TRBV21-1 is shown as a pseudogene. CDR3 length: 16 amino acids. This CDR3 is CASSKEGRGRAYGYTF. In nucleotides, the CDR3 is TGTGCCAGCAGCAAAGAGGGGAGGGGACGGGCCTATGGCTACACCTTC.

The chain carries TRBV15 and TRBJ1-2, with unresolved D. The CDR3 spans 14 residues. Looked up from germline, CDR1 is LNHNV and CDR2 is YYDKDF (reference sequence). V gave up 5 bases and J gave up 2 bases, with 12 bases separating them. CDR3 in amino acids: CATSQNGYNYGYTF. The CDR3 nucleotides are TGTGCCACCAGCCAAAACGGGTACAACTATGGCTACACCTTC.

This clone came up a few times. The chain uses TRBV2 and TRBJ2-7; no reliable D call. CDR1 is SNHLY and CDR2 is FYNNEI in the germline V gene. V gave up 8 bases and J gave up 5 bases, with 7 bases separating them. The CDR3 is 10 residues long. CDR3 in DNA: TGTGCCAGCTGGCGCGACGAGCAGTACGTC. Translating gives CASWRDEQYV.

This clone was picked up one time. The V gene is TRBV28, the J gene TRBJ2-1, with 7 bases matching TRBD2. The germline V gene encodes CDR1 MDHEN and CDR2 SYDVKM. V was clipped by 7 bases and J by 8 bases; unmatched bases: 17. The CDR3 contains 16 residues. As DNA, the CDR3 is TGTGCCAGCACCTACCCTCCTCCGGGGAGGGCCTATGAGCAGTTCTTC. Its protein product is CASTYPPPGRAYEQFF.

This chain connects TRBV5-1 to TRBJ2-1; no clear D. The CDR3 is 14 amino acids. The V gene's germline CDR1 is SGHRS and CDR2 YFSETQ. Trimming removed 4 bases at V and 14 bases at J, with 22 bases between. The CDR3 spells CASSLDPLTMLKFF. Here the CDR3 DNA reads TGCGCCAGCAGCCTGGACCCTTTGACCATGCTGAAGTTCTTC.

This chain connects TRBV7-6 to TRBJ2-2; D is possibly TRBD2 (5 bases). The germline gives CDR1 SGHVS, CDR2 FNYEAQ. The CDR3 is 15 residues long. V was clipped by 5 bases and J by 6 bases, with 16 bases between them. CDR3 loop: CASSITPGVSGELFF. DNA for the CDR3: TGTGCCAGCAGCATCACCCCCGGGGTTTCCGGGGAGCTGTTTTTT.

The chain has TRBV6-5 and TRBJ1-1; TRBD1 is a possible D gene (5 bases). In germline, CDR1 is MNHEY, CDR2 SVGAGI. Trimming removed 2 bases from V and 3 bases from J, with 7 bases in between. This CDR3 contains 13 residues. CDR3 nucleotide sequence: TGTGCCAGCAGTTACGGGACGGACACTGAAGCTTTCTTT. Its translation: CASSYGTDTEAFF.

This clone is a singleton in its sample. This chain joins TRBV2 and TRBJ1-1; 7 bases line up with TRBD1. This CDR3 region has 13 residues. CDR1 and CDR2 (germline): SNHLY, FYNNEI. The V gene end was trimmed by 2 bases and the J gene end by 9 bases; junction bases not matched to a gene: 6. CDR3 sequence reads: CASSEMTGMKAFF. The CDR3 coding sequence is TGTGCCAGCAGTGAAATGACAGGGATGAAAGCTTTCTTT.

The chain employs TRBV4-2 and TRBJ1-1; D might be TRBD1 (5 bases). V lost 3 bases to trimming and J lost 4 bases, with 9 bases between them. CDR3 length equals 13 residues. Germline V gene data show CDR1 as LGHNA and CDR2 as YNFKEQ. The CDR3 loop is CASSQGQGTEAFF. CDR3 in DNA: TGTGCCAGCAGCCAGGGGCAGGGCACTGAAGCTTTCTTT.

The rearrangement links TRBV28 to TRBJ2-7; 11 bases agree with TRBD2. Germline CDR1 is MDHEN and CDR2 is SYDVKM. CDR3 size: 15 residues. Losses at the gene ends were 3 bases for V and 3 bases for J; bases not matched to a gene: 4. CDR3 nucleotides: TGTGCCAGCAGTTTTCGACTAGCGGGGAGCTACGAGCAGTACTTC. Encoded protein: CASSFRLAGSYEQYF.

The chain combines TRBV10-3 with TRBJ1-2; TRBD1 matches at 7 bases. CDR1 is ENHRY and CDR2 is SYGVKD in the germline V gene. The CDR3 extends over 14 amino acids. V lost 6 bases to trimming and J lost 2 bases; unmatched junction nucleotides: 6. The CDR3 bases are TGTGCCATCAGCCCGGGACAGCGAAACTATGGCTACACCTTC. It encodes CAISPGQRNYGYTF.

CDR3 residues: CASSWGTKIYNEQFF. The CDR3, as DNA: TGTGCCAGCAGCTGGGGGACTAAAATATACAATGAGCAGTTCTTC. This chain uses TRBV7-2 with TRBJ2-1; 7 positions agree with TRBD2. The CDR3 has 15 residues. Germline V gene sequence: CDR1 SGHTA, CDR2 FQGNSA. The trim removed 4 bases at V and 4 bases at J, leaving 7 bases unmatched.

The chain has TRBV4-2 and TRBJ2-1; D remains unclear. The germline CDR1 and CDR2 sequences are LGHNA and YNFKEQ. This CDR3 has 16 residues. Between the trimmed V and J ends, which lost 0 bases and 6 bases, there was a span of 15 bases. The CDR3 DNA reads TGTGCCAGCAGCCAAGAAGGAACGTCCCTCGCCAATGAGCAGTTCTTC. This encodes CASSQEGTSLANEQFF.

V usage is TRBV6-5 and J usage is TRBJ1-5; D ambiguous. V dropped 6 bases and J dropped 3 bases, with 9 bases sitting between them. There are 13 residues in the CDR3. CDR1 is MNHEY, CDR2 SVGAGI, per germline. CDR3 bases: TGTGCCAGCAGCCCAACTCCCAATCAGCCCCAGCATTTT. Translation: CASSPTPNQPQHF.

The CDR3 DNA reads as TGTGCCAGCTCACCGACAGGGGGCTCGGGGACCCAGTACTTC. Translating gives CASSPTGGSGTQYF. The chain is built from TRBV18 and TRBJ2-5; 10 positions agree with TRBD1. This CDR3 spans 14 amino acids. Germline loops: CDR1 KGHSH, CDR2 LQKENI. Germline trimming cut 3 bases from V and 7 bases from J; bases unmatched to any gene: 5.

The CDR3 sequence is CASSPAGLGSEKLFF. As DNA, the CDR3 is TGCGCCAGCAGCCCGGCGGGGCTGGGGAGTGAAAAACTGTTTTTT. This chain joins TRBV5-1 and TRBJ1-4; D possibly corresponds to TRBD1 (5 bases). Per germline, CDR1 SGHRS and CDR2 YFSETQ. The CDR3 has 15 amino acids. Trimming shortened V by 4 bases and J by 7 bases, and 17 bases separated the two germline ends.

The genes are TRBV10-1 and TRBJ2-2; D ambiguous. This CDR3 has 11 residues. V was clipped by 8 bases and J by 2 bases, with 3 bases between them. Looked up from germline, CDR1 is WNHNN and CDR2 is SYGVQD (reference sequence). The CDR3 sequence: CASSNTGELFF. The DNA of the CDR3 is TGCGCCAGCTCTAACACCGGGGAGCTGTTTTTT.

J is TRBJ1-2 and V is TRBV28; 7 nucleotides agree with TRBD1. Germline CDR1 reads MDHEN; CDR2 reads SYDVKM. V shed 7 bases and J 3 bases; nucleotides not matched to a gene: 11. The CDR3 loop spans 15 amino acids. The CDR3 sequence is CASTPPTGDHYGYTF. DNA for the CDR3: TGTGCCAGCACCCCGCCCACAGGGGATCACTATGGCTACACCTTC.

CDR3: CASSLAGRISGNTIYF. The CDR3 bases are TGTGCCAGCAGCCTAGCTGGACGGATCTCTGGAAACACCATATATTTT. The chain recombines TRBV14 with TRBJ1-3, with D unclear. CDR1 SGHDN and CDR2 FVKESK come from the germline V gene. The CDR3 totals 16 residues. V lost 4 bases and J 0 bases, leaving 13 bases between the germline ends.

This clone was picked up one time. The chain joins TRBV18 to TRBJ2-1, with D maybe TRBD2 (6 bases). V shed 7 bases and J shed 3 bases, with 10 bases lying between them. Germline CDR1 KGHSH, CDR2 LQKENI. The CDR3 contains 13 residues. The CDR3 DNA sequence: TGTGCCAGCTTACCGGGAGTCTACAATGAGCAGTTCTTC. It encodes CASLPGVYNEQFF.

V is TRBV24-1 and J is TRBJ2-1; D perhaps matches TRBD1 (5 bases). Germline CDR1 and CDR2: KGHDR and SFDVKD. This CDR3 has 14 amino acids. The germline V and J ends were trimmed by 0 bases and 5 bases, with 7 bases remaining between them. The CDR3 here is CATSDLEQDNEQFF. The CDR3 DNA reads TGTGCCACCAGTGATTTGGAACAGGACAATGAGCAGTTCTTC.

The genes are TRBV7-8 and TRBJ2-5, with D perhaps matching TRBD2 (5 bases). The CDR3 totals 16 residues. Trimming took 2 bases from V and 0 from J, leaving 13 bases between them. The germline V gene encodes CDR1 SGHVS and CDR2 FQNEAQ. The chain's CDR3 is CASSLFGSGNQETQYF. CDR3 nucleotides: TGTGCCAGCAGCTTATTCGGCAGCGGAAACCAAGAGACCCAGTACTTC. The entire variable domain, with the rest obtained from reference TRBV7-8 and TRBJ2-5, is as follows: GAGVSQSPRYKVAKRGQDVALRCDPISGHVSLFWYQQALGQGPEFLTYFQNEAQLDKSGLPSDRFFAERPEGSVSTLKIQRTQQEDSAVYLCASSLFGSGNQETQYFGPGTRLLVL.

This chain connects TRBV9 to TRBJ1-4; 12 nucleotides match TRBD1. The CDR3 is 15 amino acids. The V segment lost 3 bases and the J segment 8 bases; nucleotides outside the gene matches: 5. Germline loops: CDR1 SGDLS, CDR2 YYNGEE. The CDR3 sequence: CASSATGTGGEKLFF. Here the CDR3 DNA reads TGTGCCAGCAGCGCCACCGGGACAGGGGGCGAAAAACTGTTTTTT.

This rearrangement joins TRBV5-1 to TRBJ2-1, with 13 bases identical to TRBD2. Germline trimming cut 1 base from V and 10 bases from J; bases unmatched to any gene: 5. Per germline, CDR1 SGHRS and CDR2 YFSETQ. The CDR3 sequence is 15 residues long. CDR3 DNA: TGCGCCAGCAGCTTGACTAGCGGGGGGGCCTGGGAGCAGTTCTTC. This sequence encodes CASSLTSGGAWEQFF.

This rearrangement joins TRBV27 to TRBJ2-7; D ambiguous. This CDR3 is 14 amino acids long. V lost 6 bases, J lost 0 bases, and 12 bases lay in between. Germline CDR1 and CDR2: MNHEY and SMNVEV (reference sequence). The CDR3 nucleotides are TGTGCCAGCAGCCACTTCGAGAGCTCCTACGAGCAGTACTTC. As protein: CASSHFESSYEQYF.

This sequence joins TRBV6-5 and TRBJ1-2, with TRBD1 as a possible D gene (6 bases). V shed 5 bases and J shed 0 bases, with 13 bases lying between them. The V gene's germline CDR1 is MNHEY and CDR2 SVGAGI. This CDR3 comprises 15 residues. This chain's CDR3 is CASSRAQGTNYGYTF. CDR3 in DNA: TGTGCCAGCAGTCGCGCACAGGGAACTAACTATGGCTACACCTTC.

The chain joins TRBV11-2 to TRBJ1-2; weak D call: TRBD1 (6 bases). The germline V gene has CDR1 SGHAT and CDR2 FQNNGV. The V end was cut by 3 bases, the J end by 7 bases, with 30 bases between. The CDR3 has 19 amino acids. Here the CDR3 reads CASSFLVGLPGGGIRGYTF. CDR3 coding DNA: TGTGCCAGCAGCTTTTTGGTGGGGCTCCCGGGAGGGGGTATTCGTGGCTACACCTTC.